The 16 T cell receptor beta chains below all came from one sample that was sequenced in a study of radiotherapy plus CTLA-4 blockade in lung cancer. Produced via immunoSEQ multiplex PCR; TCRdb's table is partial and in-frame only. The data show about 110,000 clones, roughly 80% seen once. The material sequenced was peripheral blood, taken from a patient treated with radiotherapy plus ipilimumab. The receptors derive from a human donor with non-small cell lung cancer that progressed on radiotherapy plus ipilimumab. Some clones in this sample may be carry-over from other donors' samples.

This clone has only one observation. The CDR3 sequence is CASSPSTNTQYF. CDR3 DNA: TGTGCCAGCAGCCCGTCCACGAATACGCAGTATTTT. The chain links TRBV7-2 to TRBJ2-3; the D is unclear. Germline CDR1 and CDR2: SGHTA and FQGNSA. This CDR3 has 12 amino acids. The germline V and J ends were trimmed by 5 bases and 7 bases, with 10 bases remaining between them.

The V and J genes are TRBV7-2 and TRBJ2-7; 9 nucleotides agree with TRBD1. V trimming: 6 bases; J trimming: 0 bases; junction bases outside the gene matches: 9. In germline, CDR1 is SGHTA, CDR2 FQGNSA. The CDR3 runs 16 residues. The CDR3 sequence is CASSLPTGGFSYEQYF. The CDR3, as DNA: TGTGCCAGCAGTTTACCCACAGGGGGCTTCTCCTACGAGCAGTACTTC.

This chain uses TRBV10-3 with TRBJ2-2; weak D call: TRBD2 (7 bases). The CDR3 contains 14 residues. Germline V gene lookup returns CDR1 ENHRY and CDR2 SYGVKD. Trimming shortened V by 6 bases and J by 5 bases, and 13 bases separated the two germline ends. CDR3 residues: CAISRGAPTGELFF. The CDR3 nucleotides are TGTGCCATCAGCCGGGGGGCCCCTACCGGGGAGCTGTTTTTT.

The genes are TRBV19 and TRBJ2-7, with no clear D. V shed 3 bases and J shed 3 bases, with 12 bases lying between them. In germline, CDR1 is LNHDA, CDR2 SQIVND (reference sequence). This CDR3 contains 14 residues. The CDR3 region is CASSIFQRSYEQYF. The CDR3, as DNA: TGTGCCAGTAGTATCTTCCAACGGAGCTACGAGCAGTACTTC.

The CDR3 DNA reads TGTGCCAGCAGCGTAGAGGACAGTAGCACAGATACGCAGTATTTT. Amino acid sequence: CASSVEDSSTDTQYF. This sequence joins TRBV9 and TRBJ2-3; perhaps TRBD1 as D (6 bases). This CDR3 comprises 15 residues. CDR1 SGDLS and CDR2 YYNGEE come from the germline V gene. With 0 bases removed from V and 0 bases from J, the gap between germline ends came to 8 bases.

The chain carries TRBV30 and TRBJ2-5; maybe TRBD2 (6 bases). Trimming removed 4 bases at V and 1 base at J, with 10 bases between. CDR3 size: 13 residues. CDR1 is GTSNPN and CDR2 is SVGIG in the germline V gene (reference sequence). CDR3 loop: CAWTRRVQETQYF. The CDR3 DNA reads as TGTGCCTGGACTCGGAGGGTCCAAGAGACCCAGTACTTC.

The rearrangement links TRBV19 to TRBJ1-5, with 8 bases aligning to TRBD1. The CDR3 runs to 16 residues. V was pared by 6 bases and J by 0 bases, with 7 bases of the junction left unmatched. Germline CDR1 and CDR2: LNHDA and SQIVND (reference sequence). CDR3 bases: TGTGCCAGTAGGGGACAGGCGGGACATAGCAATCAGCCCCAGCATTTT. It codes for CASRGQAGHSNQPQHF.

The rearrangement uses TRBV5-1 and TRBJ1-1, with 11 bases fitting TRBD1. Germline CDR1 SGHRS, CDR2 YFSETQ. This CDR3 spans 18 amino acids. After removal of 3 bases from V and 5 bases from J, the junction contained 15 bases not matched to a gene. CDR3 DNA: TGCGCCAGCAGCTCAAGGAGGTGGACAGGGGGCGATAAGACTGAAGCTTTCTTT. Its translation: CASSSRRWTGGDKTEAFF.

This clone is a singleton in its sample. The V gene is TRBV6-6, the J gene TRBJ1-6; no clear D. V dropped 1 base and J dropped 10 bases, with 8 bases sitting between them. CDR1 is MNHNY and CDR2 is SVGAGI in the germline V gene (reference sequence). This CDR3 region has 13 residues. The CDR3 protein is CASSYFGSSPLHF. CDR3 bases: TGTGCCAGCAGTTACTTCGGGTCATCACCCCTCCACTTT.

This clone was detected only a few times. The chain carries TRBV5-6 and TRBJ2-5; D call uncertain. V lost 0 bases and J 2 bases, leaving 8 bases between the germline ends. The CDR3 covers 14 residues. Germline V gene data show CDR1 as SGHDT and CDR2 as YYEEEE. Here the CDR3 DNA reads TGTGCCAGCAGCTTGGGCAGTACTCAAGAGACCCAGTACTTC. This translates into CASSLGSTQETQYF.

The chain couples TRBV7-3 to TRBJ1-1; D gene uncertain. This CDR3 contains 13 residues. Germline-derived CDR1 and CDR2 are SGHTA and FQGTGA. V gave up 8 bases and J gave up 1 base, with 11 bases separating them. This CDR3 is CASGFGRNTEAFF. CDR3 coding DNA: TGTGCCAGCGGTTTTGGCCGGAACACTGAAGCTTTCTTT.

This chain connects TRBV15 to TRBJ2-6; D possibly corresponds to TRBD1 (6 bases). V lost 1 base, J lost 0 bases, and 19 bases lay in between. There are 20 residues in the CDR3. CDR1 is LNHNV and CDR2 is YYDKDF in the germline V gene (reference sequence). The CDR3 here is CATSRGFRATGHSGANVLTF. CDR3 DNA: TGTGCCACCAGCAGAGGTTTCAGGGCGACAGGTCACTCTGGGGCCAACGTCCTGACTTTC.

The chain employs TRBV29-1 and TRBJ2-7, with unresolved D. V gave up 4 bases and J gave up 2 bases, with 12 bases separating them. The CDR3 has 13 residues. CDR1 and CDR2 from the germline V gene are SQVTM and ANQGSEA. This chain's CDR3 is CSVGWQSAYEQYF. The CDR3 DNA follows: TGCAGCGTTGGGTGGCAGTCAGCCTACGAGCAGTACTTC.

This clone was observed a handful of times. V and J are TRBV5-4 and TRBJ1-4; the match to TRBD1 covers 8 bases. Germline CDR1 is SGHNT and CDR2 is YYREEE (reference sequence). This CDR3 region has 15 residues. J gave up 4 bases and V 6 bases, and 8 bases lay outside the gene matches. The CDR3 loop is CASTRQGSGNEKLFF. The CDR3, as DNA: TGTGCCAGCACCCGACAGGGGTCGGGTAATGAAAAACTGTTTTTT. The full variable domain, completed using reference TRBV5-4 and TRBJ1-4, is ETGVTQSPTHLIKTRGQQVTLRCSSQSGHNTVSWYQQALGQGPQFIFQYYREEENGRGNFPPRFSGLQFPNYSSELNVNALELDDSALYLCASTRQGSGNEKLFFGSGTQLSVL.

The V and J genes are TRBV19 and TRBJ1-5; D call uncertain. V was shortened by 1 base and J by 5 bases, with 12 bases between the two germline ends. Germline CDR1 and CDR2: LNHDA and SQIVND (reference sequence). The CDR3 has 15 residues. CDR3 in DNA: TGTGCCAGTAGTATAGTAGGATTCTCGGATCAGCCCCAGCATTTT. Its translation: CASSIVGFSDQPQHF.

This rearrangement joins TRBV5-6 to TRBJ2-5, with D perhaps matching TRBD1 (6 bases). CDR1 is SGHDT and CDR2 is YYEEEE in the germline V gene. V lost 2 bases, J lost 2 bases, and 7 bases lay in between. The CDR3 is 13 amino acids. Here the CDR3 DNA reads TGTGCCAGCAGCTTCACAGGGCAAGAGACCCAGTACTTC. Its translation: CASSFTGQETQYF.